This T cell receptor beta chain originates from a study of post-analysis software for immune sequencing data. Study-wide results and limits: When patients were compared with controls, 5 or 6 TRBV segments were more frequent, TRBV5-6, TRBV5-1 and TRBV20-1 among them.

V lost 1 base and J 5 bases, leaving 8 bases between the germline ends. Germline V CDR1 and CDR2: DFQATT, SNEGSKA (reference sequence). The CDR3 has 12 amino acids. This clonotype was recorded a few times. What it recognizes is unknown. Unique-molecular-identifier-tagged TCR beta cDNA libraries were used. TCRdb itself ran the PCR reads through MiXCR, one entry per CDR3 protein. The sample includes fewer than 850,000 distinct CDR3 sequences, 46% of them seen just once. This chain joins TRBV20-1 and TRBJ2-5; no clear D. The sequenced material came from blood. The clonotype comes from a girl aged 5-17 years with multiple sclerosis. The CDR3 DNA sequence: TGCAGTGCTAGAGGAGCTTCCGAGACCCAGTACTTC. Translating it yields CSARGASETQYF.